The 20 T cell receptor beta chains presented below share a single source sample, sequenced in a study of blood T cell repertoires in COVID-19. Sequenced by immunoSEQ multiplex PCR; TCRdb stores in-frame clones only, minus some. The table has 360,000 or so clones, roughly 90% seen once. The sample comprised peripheral blood. The receptor set was obtained from a woman aged 60-75 years with COVID-19, enrolled during active disease.

The chain links TRBV18 to TRBJ1-4; D may be TRBD1 (6 bases). Deletions cut 0 bases from V and 5 bases from J, with 10 bases between. The CDR3 runs to 15 residues. In germline, CDR1 is KGHSH, CDR2 LQKENI. CDR3 sequence: CASSPPGQANEKLFF. CDR3 DNA: TGTGCCAGCTCACCACCGGGACAAGCAAATGAAAAACTGTTTTTT. Full variable domain (missing parts from reference TRBV18 and TRBJ1-4): NAGVMQNPRHLVRRRGQEARLRCSPMKGHSHVYWYRQLPEEGLKFMVYLQKENIIDESGMPKERFSAEFPKEGPSILRIQQVVRGDSAAYFCASSPPGQANEKLFFGSGTQLSVL.

This sequence joins TRBV2 and TRBJ2-2; TRBD2 aligns across 8 bases. This CDR3 has 16 residues. The junction had 9 bases not matched to a gene; V was cut back by 5 bases and J by 4 bases. CDR1 SNHLY and CDR2 FYNNEI come from the germline V gene. The CDR3 nucleotides are TGTGCCAGCAGTTCACCCGGGGGGGGGAGCACCGGGGAGCTGTTTTTT. Encoded protein: CASSSPGGGSTGELFF. The full variable domain, rest sourced from reference TRBV2 and TRBJ2-2, is EPEVTQTPSHQVTQMGQEVILRCVPISNHLYFYWYRQILGQKVEFLVSFYNNEISEKSEIFDDQFSVERPDGSNFTLKIRSTKLEDSAMYFCASSSPGGGSTGELFFGEGSRLTVL.

This rearrangement joins TRBV5-1 to TRBJ1-2; 7 bases agree with TRBD1. CDR1 and CDR2 from the germline V gene are SGHRS and YFSETQ. CDR3 length equals 16 residues. V dropped 0 bases and J dropped 8; count of bases not matched to a gene: 13. The CDR3 reads CASSLVVGQVPGGYTF. The CDR3 bases are TGCGCCAGCAGCTTGGTGGTCGGACAGGTACCAGGGGGCTACACCTTC.

J is TRBJ1-2 and V is TRBV5-1; D may be TRBD1 (5 bases). Per the germline V gene, CDR1 is SGHRS and CDR2 is YFSETQ. V was trimmed by 0 bases and J by 1 base, leaving 10 bases between them. The CDR3 extends over 15 amino acids. The CDR3 DNA reads as TGCGCCAGCAGCTTGGGGACAAGAGATAACTATGGCTACACCTTC. It specifies CASSLGTRDNYGYTF.

This chain uses TRBV25-1 with TRBJ1-4; TRBD1 matches 10 bases. J lost 8 bases, V lost 1 base, and 7 bases had no gene match. This CDR3 contains 16 residues. The germline V gene has CDR1 MGHDK and CDR2 SYGVNS. CDR3 loop: CASSESSGQGSEKLFF. CDR3 DNA: TGTGCCAGCAGTGAATCTTCGGGACAGGGGTCAGAAAAACTGTTTTTT.

This rearrangement joins TRBV5-1 to TRBJ2-7; TRBD1 matches 9 bases. Trimming took 3 bases from V and 9 from J; bases not matched to a gene: 10. The CDR3 consists of 14 residues. The germline V gene encodes CDR1 SGHRS and CDR2 YFSETQ. This CDR3 is CASSWTGEALAQYF. As DNA, the CDR3 is TGCGCCAGCAGCTGGACAGGGGAAGCCCTGGCGCAGTACTTC.

The rearrangement joins TRBV5-1 to TRBJ2-5, with D unresolved. CDR3 size: 15 residues. Per germline, CDR1 SGHRS and CDR2 YFSETQ. Trimming removed 2 bases from V and 5 bases from J, with 16 bases in between. The CDR3 loop reads CASSLTPNLQETQYF. The DNA for the CDR3 is TGCGCCAGCAGCTTAACCCCCAATTTGCAGGAGACCCAGTACTTC. Combining the CDR3 with reference TRBV5-1 and TRBJ2-5 gives the whole variable domain KAGVTQTPRYLIKTRGQQVTLSCSPISGHRSVSWYQQTPGQGLQFLFEYFSETQRNKGNFPGRFSGRQFSNSRSEMNVSTLELGDSALYLCASSLTPNLQETQYFGPGTRLLVL.

The V gene is TRBV9, the J gene TRBJ2-1; tentative D call: TRBD2 (7 bases). Trimming left V 0 bases short and J 8 bases short, with 15 bases between. CDR1 is SGDLS, CDR2 YYNGEE, per germline. The CDR3 has 15 amino acids. The CDR3 DNA reads TGTGCCAGCAGCGTAGTGGGGGGGCCTGGGGATGAGCAGTTCTTC. This sequence encodes CASSVVGGPGDEQFF.

The rearrangement links TRBV10-3 to TRBJ1-2; the match to TRBD1 covers 10 bases. Germline-derived CDR1 and CDR2 are ENHRY and SYGVKD. This CDR3 region has 15 residues. V gave up 3 bases and J gave up 8 bases; unmatched junction bases: 9. The CDR3 loop is CAISDRDRGRYGYTF. For the CDR3, the DNA is TGTGCCATCAGTGACCGGGACAGGGGACGATACGGCTACACCTTC.

The V gene is TRBV7-9, the J gene TRBJ2-3; 10 bases match TRBD1. With 3 bases clipped from V and 2 bases from J, the junction kept 2 bases outside the gene matches. The CDR3 sequence is 15 residues long. In germline, CDR1 is SEHNR, CDR2 FQNEAQ (reference sequence). CDR3 coding DNA: TGTGCCAGCAGCTTGGACAGGGGGAACACAGATACGCAGTATTTT. Translation: CASSLDRGNTDTQYF.

This rearrangement joins TRBV7-2 to TRBJ1-5; maybe TRBD1 (5 bases). V was pared by 1 base and J by 3 bases, with 10 bases between. The CDR3 is 15 residues long. Germline lookup yields CDR1 SGHTA and CDR2 FQGNSA. DNA for the CDR3: TGTGCCAGCAGCTTAGTTTCAGGGTCCAATCAGCCCCAGCATTTT. It specifies CASSLVSGSNQPQHF.

The genes are TRBV6-6 and TRBJ2-2, with 13 bases matching TRBD2. This CDR3 comprises 17 residues. After removal of 5 bases from V and 0 bases from J, the junction contained 3 bases not matched to a gene. Germline V CDR1 and CDR2: MNHNY, SVGAGI (reference sequence). The CDR3 nucleotides read TGTGCCAGCAGTCGAACTAGCGGGGGGGCGAACACCGGGGAGCTGTTTTTT. Translation: CASSRTSGGANTGELFF.

The rearrangement uses TRBV11-2 and TRBJ1-5; 10 positions match TRBD1. The CDR3 spans 16 residues. The ends lost 1 base at V and 4 bases at J; junction bases unmatched: 4. From germline, CDR1 is SGHAT and CDR2 FQNNGV. CDR3 nucleotides: TGTGCCAGCAGCTTAGGGACAGGGGGAATGAATCAGCCCCAGCATTTT. Encoded protein: CASSLGTGGMNQPQHF. Drawing the rest from reference TRBV11-2 and TRBJ1-5, the complete variable domain is EAGVAQSPRYKIIEKRQSVAFWCNPISGHATLYWYQQILGQGPKLLIQFQNNGVVDDSQLPKDRFSAERLKGVDSTLKIQPAKLEDSAVYLCASSLGTGGMNQPQHFGDGTRLSIL.

V is TRBV12-3 or TRBV12-4 and J is TRBJ2-7; D gene uncertain. V lost 3 bases and J lost 5, with 11 bases in between. This CDR3 comprises 13 residues. CDR3 nucleotides: TGTGCCAGCAGTTTTAGTCTCCTTGACGAGCAGTACTTC. Encoded protein: CASSFSLLDEQYF.

The V gene is TRBV3-1 (or the pseudogene TRBV3-2), the J gene TRBJ1-1; D unresolved. V lost 5 bases, J lost 1 base, and 14 bases lay in between. Germline loops: CDR1 LGHDT, CDR2 YNNKEL (reference sequence). This CDR3 contains 15 residues. CDR3 region: CASSVGERPNTEAFF. CDR3 in DNA: TGTGCCAGCAGCGTCGGGGAAAGGCCGAACACTGAAGCTTTCTTT.

The chain uses TRBV7-6 and TRBJ1-1; 8 nucleotides line up with TRBD1. J lost 7 bases, V lost 5 bases, and 9 bases had no gene match. Germline loops: CDR1 SGHVS, CDR2 FNYEAQ. This CDR3 is 14 amino acids long. CDR3 amino acids: CASSQRDRGNEAFF. In DNA form, the CDR3 reads TGTGCCAGCAGCCAACGCGACAGGGGAAATGAAGCTTTCTTT.

This chain links TRBV5-4 with TRBJ2-1; 12 bases match TRBD2. The V segment lost 0 bases and the J segment 0 bases; nucleotides outside the gene matches: 7. From germline, CDR1 is SGHNT and CDR2 YYREEE (reference sequence). The CDR3 covers 19 residues. Here the CDR3 reads CASSLEPSGGASSYNEQFF. DNA of the CDR3: TGTGCCAGCAGCTTGGAGCCTAGCGGGGGGGCTAGCTCCTACAATGAGCAGTTCTTC. The full variable domain, its missing parts supplied by reference TRBV5-4 and TRBJ2-1, is ETGVTQSPTHLIKTRGQQVTLRCSSQSGHNTVSWYQQALGQGPQFIFQYYREEENGRGNFPPRFSGLQFPNYSSELNVNALELDDSALYLCASSLEPSGGASSYNEQFFGPGTRLTVL.

The rearrangement links TRBV6-5 to TRBJ2-2, with D uncertain. This CDR3 region has 15 residues. CDR1 is MNHEY and CDR2 is SVGAGI in the germline V gene. V was cut by 6 bases and J by 5 bases, with 16 bases left in between. The CDR3 spells CASSSPTTGTGELFF. CDR3 coding DNA: TGTGCCAGCAGCTCCCCCACCACTGGTACCGGGGAGCTGTTTTTT.

The chain joins TRBV6-5 to TRBJ1-5; 8 nucleotides line up with TRBD1. The germline V gene has CDR1 MNHEY and CDR2 SVGAGI. This CDR3 spans 15 amino acids. V lost 2 bases, J lost 4 bases, and 4 bases stayed unmatched. CDR3 in amino acids: CASSYRQGWNQPQHF. DNA of the CDR3: TGTGCCAGCAGTTACCGACAGGGGTGGAATCAGCCCCAGCATTTT.

The rearrangement uses TRBV29-1 and TRBJ1-1; D gene unclear. Germline lookup yields CDR1 SQVTM and CDR2 ANQGSEA. The CDR3 loop spans 13 amino acids. The ends were cut back, 7 bases at V and 1 base at J, with 13 bases in the middle. The CDR3 here is CSGDSPGNTEAFF. The CDR3 nucleotides are TGCAGCGGAGATTCCCCAGGGAACACTGAAGCTTTCTTT. Full variable domain (outside the CDR3, taken from reference TRBV29-1 and TRBJ1-1): SAVISQKPSRDICQRGTSLTIQCQVDSQVTMMFWYRQQPGQSLTLIATANQGSEATYESGFVIDKFPISRPNLTFSTLTVSNMSPEDSSIYLCSGDSPGNTEAFFGQGTRLTVV.